These 18 T cell receptor beta chains were all obtained from the same sample, sequenced in a study of early T cells in non-severe SARS-CoV-2 infection. One entry per CDR3 protein results from TCRdb running MiXCR on the 5' RACE reads. Of fewer than 85,000 distinct CDR3 sequences listed, around 15% are singletons. Source material: whole blood. The receptors originated from an adult who was a healthcare worker with PCR-confirmed SARS-CoV-2 infection or an uninfected control (not recorded which).

The V and J genes are TRBV13 and TRBJ2-1, with D unclear. Germline loops: CDR1 PRHDT, CDR2 FYEKMQ (reference sequence). The CDR3 loop spans 12 amino acids. V lost 1 base and J 9 bases, leaving 7 bases between the germline ends. CDR3: CASSLEGSEQFF. In DNA, the CDR3 is TGTGCCAGCAGCTTAGAGGGCAGTGAGCAGTTCTTC. Looking up the rest from reference TRBV13 and TRBJ2-1 gives the full variable domain: AAGVIQSPRHLIKEKRETATLKCYPIPRHDTVYWYQQGPGQDPQFLISFYEKMQSDKGSIPDRFSAQQFSDYHSELNMSSLELGDSALYFCASSLEGSEQFFGPGTRLTVL.

The rearrangement joins TRBV7-3 to TRBJ1-5; perhaps TRBD1 as D (5 bases). Germline V lookup: CDR1 SGHTA, CDR2 FQGTGA. The CDR3 sequence is 15 residues long. V lost 0 bases and J lost 6, with 12 bases in between. The CDR3 region is CASSLTREMGQPQHF. CDR3 coding DNA: TGTGCCAGCAGCTTAACCAGGGAGATGGGTCAGCCCCAGCATTTT.

The chain carries TRBV30 and TRBJ2-2, with D perhaps TRBD2 (6 bases). The CDR3 runs 13 residues. The germline V gene encodes CDR1 GTSNPN and CDR2 SVGIG (reference sequence). Trimming stripped 7 bases from V and 4 bases from J, with 13 bases between. This CDR3 reads CASSDTGTGELFF. The CDR3 region has the DNA TGTGCCTCTAGCGACACTGGCACCGGGGAGCTGTTTTTT.

This clonotype was seen just once. V is TRBV5-1 and J is TRBJ2-3, with D unclear. Deletions cut 5 bases from V and 4 bases from J, with 14 bases between. Germline values: CDR1 SGHRS, CDR2 YFSETQ. This CDR3 spans 14 amino acids. CDR3 nucleotide sequence: TGCGCCAGCAGATCTGCGGCGCTCCCAGATACGCAGTATTTT. Encoded protein: CASRSAALPDTQYF.

Ten or more counts support this clonotype. The V and J genes are TRBV5-1 and TRBJ2-7, with D unresolved. The CDR3 has 14 residues. Germline CDR1 SGHRS, CDR2 YFSETQ. The V and J ends lost 1 base and 1 base respectively, with 9 bases between them. The CDR3 here is CASSLPDVSYEQYF. The DNA of the CDR3 is TGCGCCAGCAGCTTGCCGGACGTATCCTACGAGCAGTACTTC.

This clonotype was seen many times. The gene calls are TRBV5-4 and TRBJ1-2; 11 bases line up with TRBD1. Per the germline V gene, CDR1 is SGHNT and CDR2 is YYREEE (reference sequence). Unmatched junction bases numbered 6, after V lost 9 bases and J lost 5 bases. The CDR3 extends over 13 amino acids. DNA for the CDR3: TGTGCCACTGGACAGGGGGCAGGTTATGGCTACACCTTC. Translating gives CATGQGAGYGYTF.

This chain links TRBV28 with TRBJ1-4, with D uncertain. This CDR3 is built from 15 residues. CDR1 MDHEN and CDR2 SYDVKM come from the germline V gene. V was clipped by 6 bases and J by 0 bases, with 11 bases between them. The CDR3 sequence: CASSPGSATNEKLFF. CDR3 nucleotide sequence: TGTGCCAGCAGCCCAGGTTCGGCAACTAATGAAAAACTGTTTTTT.

The genes are TRBV5-6 and TRBJ2-6, with TRBD1 matching 8 bases. In germline, CDR1 is SGHDT, CDR2 YYEEEE. CDR3 length equals 16 residues. J lost 2 bases, V lost 4 bases, and 5 bases had no gene match. The CDR3 DNA reads as TGTGCCAGCAGCCAGGGGGCGGTTGCTGGGGCCAACGTCCTGACTTTC. The encoded protein is CASSQGAVAGANVLTF.

This clonotype occurred a few times. The CDR3: CSATRQGGSYEQYF. CDR3 coding DNA: TGCAGTGCCACTCGACAGGGGGGCTCCTACGAGCAGTACTTC. The rearrangement joins TRBV20-1 to TRBJ2-7; 9 bases map to TRBD1. CDR1 and CDR2 (germline): DFQATT, SNEGSKA (reference sequence). There are 14 residues in the CDR3. Trimming cost V 6 bases and J 0 bases; bases outside gene matches: 6.

This chain connects TRBV20-1 to TRBJ1-1; TRBD1 might be the D (5 bases). Trimming removed 6 bases from V and 1 base from J, with 9 bases in between. Per the germline V gene, CDR1 is DFQATT and CDR2 is SNEGSKA (reference sequence). The CDR3 sequence is 12 residues long. CDR3 bases: TGCAGTGCCGGGACTGGGAACACTGAAGCTTTCTTT. Translating it yields CSAGTGNTEAFF.

This clonotype showed up many times. CDR3 nucleotides: TGTGCCAGCAGTCCAGGACAGGGCTCTGAAGCTTTCTTT. It encodes CASSPGQGSEAFF. V gene TRBV12-3 or TRBV12-4 combines with J gene TRBJ1-1; 8 bases are a match to TRBD1. V lost 5 bases and J lost 6; bases outside the gene matches: 5. The CDR3 covers 13 residues.

This clonotype was counted only a few times. The chain is built from TRBV10-3 and TRBJ2-5; 14 bases are shared with TRBD2. The CDR3 is 16 amino acids. The trim removed 5 bases at V and 3 bases at J, leaving 5 bases unmatched. Germline V gene data show CDR1 as ENHRY and CDR2 as SYGVKD. This chain's CDR3 is CAISPGTSGREETQYF. CDR3 nucleotide sequence: TGTGCCATCAGTCCCGGGACTAGCGGGAGAGAAGAGACCCAGTACTTC.

This clonotype was detected only a few times. The J gene is TRBJ2-3, the V gene TRBV7-9, with 7 bases lining up with TRBD2. This CDR3 contains 16 residues. Germline lookup yields CDR1 SEHNR and CDR2 FQNEAQ (reference sequence). The trim removed 5 bases at V and 5 bases at J, leaving 13 bases unmatched. Here the CDR3 DNA reads TGTGCCAGCAGCCGGGCAGGACTAGTCTTAAAAGATACGCAGTATTTT. Translating gives CASSRAGLVLKDTQYF.

In its sample, this clonotype was seen a few times. The gene calls are TRBV29-1 and TRBJ2-1; D gene ambiguous. The V end was cut by 6 bases, the J end by 5 bases, with 14 bases between. The CDR3 spans 13 residues. The V gene's germline CDR1 is SQVTM and CDR2 ANQGSEA. CDR3 region: CSVPYSPHNEQFF. Here the CDR3 DNA reads TGCAGCGTGCCCTACTCCCCCCACAATGAGCAGTTCTTC.

The V and J genes are TRBV28 and TRBJ2-5; 8 bases are a match to TRBD1. The CDR3 is 12 residues long. Unmatched junction bases numbered 4, after V lost 10 bases and J lost 3 bases. The germline V gene has CDR1 MDHEN and CDR2 SYDVKM. This CDR3 reads CATGQGEETQYF. CDR3 nucleotide sequence: TGTGCCACCGGACAGGGAGAAGAGACCCAGTACTTC.

In its sample, this clonotype was seen many times. The chain links TRBV7-9 to TRBJ1-1; D ambiguous. Trimming took off 5 bases at V and 0 bases at J, with 4 bases between the two ends. Germline loops: CDR1 SEHNR, CDR2 FQNEAQ (reference sequence). The length of the CDR3 is 12 residues. The CDR3 loop reads CASSPMNTEAFF. DNA for the CDR3: TGTGCCAGCAGCCCCATGAACACTGAAGCTTTCTTT.

This clonotype was recorded a few times. J is TRBJ1-4 and V is TRBV12-3 or TRBV12-4; TRBD1 might be the D (5 bases). V lost 6 bases, J lost 4 bases, and 12 bases lay in between. There are 14 residues in the CDR3. The CDR3 region is CASSAQRGNEKLFF. CDR3 nucleotides: TGTGCCAGCAGCGCCCAGAGGGGTAATGAAAAACTGTTTTTT.

V usage is TRBV28 and J usage is TRBJ1-5; D call uncertain. In germline, CDR1 is MDHEN, CDR2 SYDVKM. This CDR3 comprises 17 residues. The V end was cut by 1 base, the J end by 0 bases, with 13 bases between. The CDR3 DNA sequence: TGTGCCAGCAGTTTATATCAGGCCCCGTATAGCAATCAGCCCCAGCATTTT. Protein product: CASSLYQAPYSNQPQHF.